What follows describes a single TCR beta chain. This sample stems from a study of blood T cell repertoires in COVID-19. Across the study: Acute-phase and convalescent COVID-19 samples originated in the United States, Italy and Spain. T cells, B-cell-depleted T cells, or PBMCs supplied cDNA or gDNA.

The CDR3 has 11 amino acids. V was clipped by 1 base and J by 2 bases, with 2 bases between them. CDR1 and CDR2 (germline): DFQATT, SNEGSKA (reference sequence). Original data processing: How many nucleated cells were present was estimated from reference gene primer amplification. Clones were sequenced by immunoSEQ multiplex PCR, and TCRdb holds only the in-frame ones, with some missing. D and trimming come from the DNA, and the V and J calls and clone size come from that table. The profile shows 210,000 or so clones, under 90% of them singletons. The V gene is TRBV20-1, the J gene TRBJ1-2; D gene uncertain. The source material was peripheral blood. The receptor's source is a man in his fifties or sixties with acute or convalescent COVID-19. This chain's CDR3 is CSARVNYGYTF. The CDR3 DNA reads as TGCAGTGCTAGAGTAAACTATGGCTACACCTTC.